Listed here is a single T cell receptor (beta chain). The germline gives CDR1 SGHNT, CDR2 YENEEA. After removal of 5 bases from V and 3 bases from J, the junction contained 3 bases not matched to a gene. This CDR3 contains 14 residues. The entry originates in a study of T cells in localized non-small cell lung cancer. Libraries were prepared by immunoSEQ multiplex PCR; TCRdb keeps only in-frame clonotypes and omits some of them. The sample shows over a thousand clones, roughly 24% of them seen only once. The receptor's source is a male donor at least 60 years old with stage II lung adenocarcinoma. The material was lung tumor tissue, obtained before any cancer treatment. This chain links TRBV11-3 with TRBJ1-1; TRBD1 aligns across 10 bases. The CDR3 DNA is TGTGCCAGCAGCCCCGACAGGGGGCACACTGAAGCTTTCTTT. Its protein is CASSPDRGHTEAFF.